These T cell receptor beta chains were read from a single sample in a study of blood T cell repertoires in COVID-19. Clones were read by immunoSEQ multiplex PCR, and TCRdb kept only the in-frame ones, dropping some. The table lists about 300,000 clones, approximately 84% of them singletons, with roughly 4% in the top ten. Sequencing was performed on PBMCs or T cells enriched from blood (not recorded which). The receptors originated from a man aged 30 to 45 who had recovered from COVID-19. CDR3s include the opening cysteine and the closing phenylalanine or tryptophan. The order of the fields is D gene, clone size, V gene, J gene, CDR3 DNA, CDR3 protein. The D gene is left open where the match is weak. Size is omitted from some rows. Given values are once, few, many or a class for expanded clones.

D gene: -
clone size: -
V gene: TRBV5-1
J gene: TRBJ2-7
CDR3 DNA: TGCGCCAGCAGCTTGGACGGGTACCGGACTTCACTGAACGAGCAGTACTTC
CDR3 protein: CASSLDGYRTSLNEQYF

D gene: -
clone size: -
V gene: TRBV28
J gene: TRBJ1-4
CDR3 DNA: TGTGCCAGTCAAAGGCGGGGGACTATTGGTCCTGAAAAACTGTTTTTT
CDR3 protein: CASQRRGTIGPEKLFF

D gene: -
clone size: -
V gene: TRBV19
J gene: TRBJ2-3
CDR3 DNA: TGTGCCAGTAGTGATTCAGGGAAGGGTACGCAGTATTTT
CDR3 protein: CASSDSGKGTQYF

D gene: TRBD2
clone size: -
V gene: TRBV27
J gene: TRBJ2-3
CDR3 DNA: TGTGCCAGCAGTCCCCCGAGCGGGAGAGGGCCAGATACGCAGTATTTT
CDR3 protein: CASSPPSGRGPDTQYF

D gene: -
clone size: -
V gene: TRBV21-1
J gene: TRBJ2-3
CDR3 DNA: TGTGCCAGCAGTTCCTCCTTCGGTACGCAGTATTTT
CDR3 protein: CASSSSFGTQYF

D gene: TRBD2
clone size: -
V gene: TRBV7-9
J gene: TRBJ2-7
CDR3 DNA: TGTGCCAGCAGCGTTCAGCGGGGGGCTCATTACGAGCAGTACTTC
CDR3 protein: CASSVQRGAHYEQYF

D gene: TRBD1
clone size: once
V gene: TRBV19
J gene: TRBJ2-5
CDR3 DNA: TGTGCCAGTAGTACCGGGACAGCAAGACAAGAGACCCAGTACTTC
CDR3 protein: CASSTGTARQETQYF

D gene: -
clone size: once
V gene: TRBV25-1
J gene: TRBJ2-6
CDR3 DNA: TGTGCCAGCAGTTCGAGGGTGGCTGGGGCCAACGTCCTGACTTTC
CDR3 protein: CASSSRVAGANVLTF

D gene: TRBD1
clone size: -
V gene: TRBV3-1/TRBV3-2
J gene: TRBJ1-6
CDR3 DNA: TGTGCCAGCAGCCAAGTCTGGGCAGGGGGCTCTTCACCCCTCCACTTT
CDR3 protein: CASSQVWAGGSSPLHF

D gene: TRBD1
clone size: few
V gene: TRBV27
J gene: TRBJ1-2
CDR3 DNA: TGTGCCAGCAGCGTGGACAGGGCGAACTATGGCTACACCTTC
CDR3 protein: CASSVDRANYGYTF

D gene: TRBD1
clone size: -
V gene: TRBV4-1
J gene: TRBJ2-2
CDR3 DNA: TGCGCCAGCAGCCAAGTTTACGGGACAGGGGGCACCGGGGAGCTGTTTTTT
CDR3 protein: CASSQVYGTGGTGELFF

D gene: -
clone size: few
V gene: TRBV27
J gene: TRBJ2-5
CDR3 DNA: TGTGCCAGCAGTTTAGTCGTAGGCGGGGAGACCCAGTACTTC
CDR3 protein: CASSLVVGGETQYF

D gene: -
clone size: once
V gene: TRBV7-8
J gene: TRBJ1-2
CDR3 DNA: TGTGCCAGCAGCTTTGGCCGGGAGGCCCGCAACTATGGCTACACCTTC
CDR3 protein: CASSFGREARNYGYTF

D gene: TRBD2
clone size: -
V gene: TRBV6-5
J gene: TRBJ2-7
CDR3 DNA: TGTGCCAGCAGTTACGAGGCGACTAGCGGAACCTACGAGCAGTACTTC
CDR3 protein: CASSYEATSGTYEQYF

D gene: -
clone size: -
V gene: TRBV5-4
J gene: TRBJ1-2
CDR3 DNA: TGTGCCAGCAGCTTGGCCATGGAGGGACCCTATGGCTACACCTTC
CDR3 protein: CASSLAMEGPYGYTF

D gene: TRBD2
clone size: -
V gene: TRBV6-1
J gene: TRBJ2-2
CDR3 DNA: TGTGCCAGCAGTGAAACGGCCGGCGGGAGAGGCACCGGGGAGCTGTTTTTT
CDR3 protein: CASSETAGGRGTGELFF

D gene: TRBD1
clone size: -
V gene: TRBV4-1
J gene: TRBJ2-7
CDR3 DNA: TGCGCCAGCACCGCAGACAGGGGGCACTACGAGCAGTACTTC
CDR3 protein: CASTADRGHYEQYF

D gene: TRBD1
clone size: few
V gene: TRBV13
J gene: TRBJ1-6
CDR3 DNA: TGTGCCAGCAGCTTTTATCGGACAGGGACTTTGAATTCACCCCTCCACTTT
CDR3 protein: CASSFYRTGTLNSPLHF

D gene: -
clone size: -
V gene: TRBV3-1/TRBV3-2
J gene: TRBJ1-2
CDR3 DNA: TGTGCCAGCAGCCAAGAGGGTCTGGTCCACCGCGGCTATGGCTACACCTTC
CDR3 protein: CASSQEGLVHRGYGYTF

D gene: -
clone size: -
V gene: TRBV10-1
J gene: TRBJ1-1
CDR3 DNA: TGCGCCAGCAGAGGGGCTAGGAACACTGAAGCTTTCTTT
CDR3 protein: CASRGARNTEAFF

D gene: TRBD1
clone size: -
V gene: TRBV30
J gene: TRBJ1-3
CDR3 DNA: TGTGCCTGGAGTGGGGGACAGGGGTCCGGAAACACCATATATTTT
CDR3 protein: CAWSGGQGSGNTIYF

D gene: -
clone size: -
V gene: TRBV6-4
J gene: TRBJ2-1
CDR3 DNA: TGTGCCAGCAGTGACAGTTCTAGCGCTGGGAATGAGCAGTTCTTC
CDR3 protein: CASSDSSSAGNEQFF

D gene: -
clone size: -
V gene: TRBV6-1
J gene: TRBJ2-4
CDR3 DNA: TGTGCCAGCAGTGAATACCGGGACACCCCTTCCAAAAACATTCAGTACTTC
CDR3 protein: CASSEYRDTPSKNIQYF

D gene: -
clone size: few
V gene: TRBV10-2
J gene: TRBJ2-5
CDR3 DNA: TGCGCCAGCAGTTTCTCCCGAGGAGAGACCCAGTACTTC
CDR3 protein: CASSFSRGETQYF

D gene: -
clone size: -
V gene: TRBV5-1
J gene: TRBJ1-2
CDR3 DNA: TGCGCCAGCAGCTTGGCGGGGGAATCTGGCTACACCTTC
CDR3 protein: CASSLAGESGYTF

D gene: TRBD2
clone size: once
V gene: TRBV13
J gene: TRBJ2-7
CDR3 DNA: TGTGCCAGCAGCTTAGGTCTTTGGACTAGCGACTCCTACGAGCAGTACTTC
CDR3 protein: CASSLGLWTSDSYEQYF

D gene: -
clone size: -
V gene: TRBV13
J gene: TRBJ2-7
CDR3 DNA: TGTGCCAGCAGCTTACCCGCAAAGACAGGCAACGAGCAGTACTTC
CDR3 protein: CASSLPAKTGNEQYF

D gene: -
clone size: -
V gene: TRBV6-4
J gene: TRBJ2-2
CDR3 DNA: TGTGCCAGCAGTGACGGGGACACCTCCACCGGGGAGCTGTTTTTT
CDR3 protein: CASSDGDTSTGELFF

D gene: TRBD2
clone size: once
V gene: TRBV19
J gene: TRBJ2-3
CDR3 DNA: TGTGCCAGTAGTACCCGGTTGCGGGGGGGGCATCCAGATACGCAGTATTTT
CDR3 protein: CASSTRLRGGHPDTQYF

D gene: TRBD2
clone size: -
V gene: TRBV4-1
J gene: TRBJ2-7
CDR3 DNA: TGCGCCAGCAGCACCCGGACTAGCGGGAGAGGAGAGCAGTACTTC
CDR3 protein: CASSTRTSGRGEQYF

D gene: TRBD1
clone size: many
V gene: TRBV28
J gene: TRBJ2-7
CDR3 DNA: TGTGCCAGCAGTGCACCCTTGGGACAGGGGGTAGCTGAGCAGTACTTC
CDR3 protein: CASSAPLGQGVAEQYF

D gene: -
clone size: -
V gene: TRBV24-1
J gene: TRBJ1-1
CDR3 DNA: TGTGCCACCAGTGATTTCGGGGACACTGAAGCTTTCTTT
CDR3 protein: CATSDFGDTEAFF

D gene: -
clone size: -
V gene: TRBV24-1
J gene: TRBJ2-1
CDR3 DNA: TGTGCCACCAGTGCCGGAGGGGTAGGCTACAATGAGCAGTTCTTC
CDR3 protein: CATSAGGVGYNEQFF

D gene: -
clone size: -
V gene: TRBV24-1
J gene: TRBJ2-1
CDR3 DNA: TGTGCCACCAGTGAAGAAACGCGGCAGTTCTTC
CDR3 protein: CATSEETRQFF

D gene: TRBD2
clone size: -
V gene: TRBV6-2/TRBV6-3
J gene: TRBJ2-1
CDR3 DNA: TGTGCCAGCAGTTACCCCCCTAGCGGGGCAGTGGAGCAGTTCTTC
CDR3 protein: CASSYPPSGAVEQFF

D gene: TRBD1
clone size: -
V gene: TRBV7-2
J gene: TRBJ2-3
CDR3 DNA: TGTGCCAGCAGCCCCGGGACAGGGCCTCGCACAGATACGCAGTATTTT
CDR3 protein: CASSPGTGPRTDTQYF

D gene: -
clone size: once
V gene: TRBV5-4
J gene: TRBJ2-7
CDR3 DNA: TGTGCCAGCAGGGTGGCGACAGGAAGCTACGAGCAGTACTTC
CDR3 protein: CASRVATGSYEQYF

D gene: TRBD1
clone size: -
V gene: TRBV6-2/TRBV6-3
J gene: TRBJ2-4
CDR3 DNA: TGTGCCAGCAGCCCTCCGCGGACAGGGGGCGAGAACATTCAGTACTTC
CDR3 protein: CASSPPRTGGENIQYF

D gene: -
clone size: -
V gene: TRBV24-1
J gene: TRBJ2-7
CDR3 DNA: TGTGCCACCAGTGATCCCAGGACTGCTTCCTACGAGCAGTACTTC
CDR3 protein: CATSDPRTASYEQYF

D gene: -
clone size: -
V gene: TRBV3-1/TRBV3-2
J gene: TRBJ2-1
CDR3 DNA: TGTGCCAGCAGCCACTTGGGAGAATACAATGAGCAGTTCTTC
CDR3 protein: CASSHLGEYNEQFF

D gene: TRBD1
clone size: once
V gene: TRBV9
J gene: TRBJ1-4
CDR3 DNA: TGTGCCAGCAGCGCCCCCAGGGGGAAAGGAAAACTGTTTTTT
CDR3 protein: CASSAPRGKGKLFF

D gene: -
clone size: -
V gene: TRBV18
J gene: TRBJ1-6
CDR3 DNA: TGTGCCAGCTCGGAAACCCAGGGCTATAATTCACCCCTCCACTTT
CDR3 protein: CASSETQGYNSPLHF

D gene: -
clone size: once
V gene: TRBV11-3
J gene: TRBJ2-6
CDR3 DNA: TGTGCCAGCAGCCGGTCTGGGGCCAACGTCCTGACTTTC
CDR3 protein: CASSRSGANVLTF

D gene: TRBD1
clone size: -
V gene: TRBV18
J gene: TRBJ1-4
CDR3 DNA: TGTGCCAGCTCACAGATCGCGGACAGGGATGAAAAACTGTTTTTT
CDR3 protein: CASSQIADRDEKLFF

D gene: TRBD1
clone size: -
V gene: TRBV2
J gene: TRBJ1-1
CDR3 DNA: TGTGCCAGCACTCGAGACAGGGTGAACACTGAAGCTTTCTTT
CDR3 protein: CASTRDRVNTEAFF

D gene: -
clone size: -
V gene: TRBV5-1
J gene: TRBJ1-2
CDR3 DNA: TGCGCCAGCAGCTTGTCTGTGCTCGGGGGCTACACCTTC
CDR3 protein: CASSLSVLGGYTF

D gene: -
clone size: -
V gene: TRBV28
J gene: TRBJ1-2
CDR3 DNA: TGTGCCACCCATGGGGGGATGAACTATGGCTACACCTTC
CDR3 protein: CATHGGMNYGYTF

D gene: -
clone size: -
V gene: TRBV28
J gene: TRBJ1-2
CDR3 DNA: TGTGCCAGCAGCCGACCGCAGGGAGGGTTCGACTATGGCTACACCTTC
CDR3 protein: CASSRPQGGFDYGYTF

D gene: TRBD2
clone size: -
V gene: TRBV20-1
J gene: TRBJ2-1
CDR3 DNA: TGCAGTGCTAGTTCACTAGCGGGACTAAGCTCCTACAATGAGCAGTTCTTC
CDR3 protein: CSASSLAGLSSYNEQFF

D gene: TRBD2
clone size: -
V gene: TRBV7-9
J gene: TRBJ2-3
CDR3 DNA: TGTGCCAGCAGCGGAGCCGGGACTAGCGGCACAGATACGCAGTATTTT
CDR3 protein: CASSGAGTSGTDTQYF

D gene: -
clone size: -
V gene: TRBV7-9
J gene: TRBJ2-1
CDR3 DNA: TGTGCCAGCACCCTCGGGGGTAACTACAATGAGCAGTTCTTC
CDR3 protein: CASTLGGNYNEQFF

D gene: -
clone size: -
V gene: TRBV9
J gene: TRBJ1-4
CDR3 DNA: TGTGCCAGCAGCGTAGGACAGACCTTAATGAATTCGAAACTGTTTTTT
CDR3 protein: CASSVGQTLMNSKLFF

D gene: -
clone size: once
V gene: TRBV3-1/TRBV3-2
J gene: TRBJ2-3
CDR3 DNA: TGTGCCAGCAGCCCCGAGTCAGGAACGCAGTATTTT
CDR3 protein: CASSPESGTQYF

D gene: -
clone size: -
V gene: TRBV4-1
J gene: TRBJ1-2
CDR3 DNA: TGCGCCAGCAGCCAAGTCGGACAGTACTATGGCTACACCTTC
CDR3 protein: CASSQVGQYYGYTF

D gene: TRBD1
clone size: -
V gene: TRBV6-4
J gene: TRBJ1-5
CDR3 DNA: TGTGCCAGCAGTGTCCGGGACAGGGCGCCCTATAGCAATCAGCCCCAGCATTTT
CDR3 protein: CASSVRDRAPYSNQPQHF